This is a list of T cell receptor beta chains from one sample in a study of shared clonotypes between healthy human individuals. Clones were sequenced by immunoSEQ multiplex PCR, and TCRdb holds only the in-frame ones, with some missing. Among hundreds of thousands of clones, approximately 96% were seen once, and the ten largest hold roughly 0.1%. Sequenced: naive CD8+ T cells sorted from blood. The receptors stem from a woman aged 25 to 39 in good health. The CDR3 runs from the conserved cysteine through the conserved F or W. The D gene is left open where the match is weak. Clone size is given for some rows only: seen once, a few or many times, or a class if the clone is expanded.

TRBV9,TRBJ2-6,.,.,CASGPIGSPGFSGANVLTF,TGTGCCAGCGGCCCGATTGGGTCCCCTGGTTTTTCTGGGGCCAACGTCCTGACTTTC
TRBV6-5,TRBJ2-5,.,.,CASSRDLWETQYF,TGTGCCAGCAGCCGGGACCTTTGGGAGACCCAGTACTTC
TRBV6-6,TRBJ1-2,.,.,CASTEGGPYGYTF,TGTGCCAGCACCGAGGGGGGGCCCTATGGCTACACCTTC
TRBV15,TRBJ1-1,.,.,CATSRDKGRDRGETEAFF,TGTGCCACCAGCAGAGATAAGGGAAGGGACCGTGGGGAGACTGAAGCTTTCTTT
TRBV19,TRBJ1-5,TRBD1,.,CASSISGGTSNQPQHF,TGTGCCAGTAGTATCTCAGGGGGAACGAGCAATCAGCCCCAGCATTTT
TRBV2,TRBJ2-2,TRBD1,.,CASRERTGGTGELFF,TGTGCCAGCAGGGAAAGGACAGGGGGAACCGGGGAGCTGTTTTTT
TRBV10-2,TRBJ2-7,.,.,CASSEGIWGNYEQYF,TGCGCCAGCAGTGAAGGAATTTGGGGGAACTACGAGCAGTACTTC
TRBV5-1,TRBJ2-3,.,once,CASSLGVGRTNTDTQYF,TGCGCCAGCAGCTTAGGGGTGGGGCGGACAAACACAGATACGCAGTATTTT
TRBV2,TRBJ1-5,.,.,CASSEGSGGNQPQHF,TGTGCCAGCAGTGAAGGGTCGGGAGGCAATCAGCCCCAGCATTTT
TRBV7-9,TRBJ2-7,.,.,CASSLNYEQYF,TGTGCCAGCAGCCTAAACTACGAGCAGTACTTC
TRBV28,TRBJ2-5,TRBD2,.,CASSSGTSGTHETQYF,TGTGCCAGCAGTTCTGGGACTAGCGGGACCCACGAGACCCAGTACTTC
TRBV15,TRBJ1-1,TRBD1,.,CATSSPDDRDGTEAFF,TGTGCCACCAGCAGCCCGGACGACAGGGACGGGACTGAAGCTTTCTTT
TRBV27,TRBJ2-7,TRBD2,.,CASSLSGTTTYEQYF,TGTGCCAGCAGTTTGAGCGGGACTACAACCTACGAGCAGTACTTC
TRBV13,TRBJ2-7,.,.,CASSLGAVKYF,TGTGCCAGCAGCTTAGGAGCCGTAAAGTACTTC
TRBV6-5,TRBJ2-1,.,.,CASSYGHISYNEQFF,TGTGCCAGCAGTTACGGACACATCTCCTACAATGAGCAGTTCTTC
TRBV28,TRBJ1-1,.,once,CASSFTLQGETEAFF,TGTGCCAGCAGTTTTACTTTGCAGGGTGAGACTGAAGCTTTCTTT
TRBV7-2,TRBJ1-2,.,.,CASSPSLGYTF,TGTGCCAGCAGCCCGTCCCTTGGCTACACCTTC
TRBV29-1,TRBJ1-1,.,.,CRVDVGQGEAFF,TGCAGGGTGGATGTTGGCCAGGGTGAAGCTTTCTTT
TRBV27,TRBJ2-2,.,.,CASRDYGTGELFF,TGTGCCAGCAGGGATTATGGCACCGGGGAGCTGTTTTTT
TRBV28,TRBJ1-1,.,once,CASSFSPGTEAFF,TGTGCCAGCAGTTTTTCGCCGGGCACTGAAGCTTTCTTT
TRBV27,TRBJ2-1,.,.,CASSLRVGGGEQFF,TGTGCCAGCAGTTTACGGGTTGGCGGGGGCGAGCAGTTCTTC
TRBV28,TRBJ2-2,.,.,CAYRVLGTGELFF,TGTGCCTACAGGGTACTGGGGACCGGGGAGCTGTTTTTT
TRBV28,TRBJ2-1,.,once,CASSLDSYNEQFF,TGTGCCAGCAGTCTGGACAGCTACAATGAGCAGTTCTTC
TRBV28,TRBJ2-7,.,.,CASSSSPGVGAYEQYF,TGTGCCAGCAGTTCTTCCCCGGGGGTAGGGGCCTACGAGCAGTACTTC
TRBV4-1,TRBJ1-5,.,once,CASRRPGGGQPQHF,TGCGCCAGCAGACGACCGGGGGGGGGTCAGCCCCAGCATTTT
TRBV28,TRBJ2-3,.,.,CASSIPGGSTDTQYF,TGTGCCAGCTCCATCCCAGGAGGGAGCACAGATACGCAGTATTTT
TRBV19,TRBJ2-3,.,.,CASRGLPSADTQYF,TGTGCCAGTAGGGGGTTGCCTTCTGCAGATACGCAGTATTTT
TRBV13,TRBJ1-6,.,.,CASRGIGNSPLHF,TGTGCCAGCAGGGGGATTGGTAATTCACCCCTCCACTTT
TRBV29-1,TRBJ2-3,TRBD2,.,CSVDEPGLAGAGTQYF,TGCAGCGTTGATGAACCGGGACTAGCGGGGGCCGGTACGCAGTATTTT
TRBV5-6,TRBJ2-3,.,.,CASSPDRSFTDTQYF,TGTGCCAGCAGCCCCGACAGGTCTTTCACAGATACGCAGTATTTT
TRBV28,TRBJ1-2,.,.,CASSLFRSSNYGYTF,TGTGCCAGCAGTTTATTTCGGAGCTCTAACTATGGCTACACCTTC
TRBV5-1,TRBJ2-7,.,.,CASSLRLGRRTYEQYF,TGCGCCAGCAGCTTGAGGCTGGGACGAAGAACCTACGAGCAGTACTTC
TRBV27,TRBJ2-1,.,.,CASMWIRGGSPYNEQFF,TGTGCCAGCATGTGGATAAGAGGTGGATCACCCTACAATGAGCAGTTCTTC
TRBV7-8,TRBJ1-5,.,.,CASSLDIGSQPQHF,TGTGCCAGCAGCTTAGATATTGGGTCTCAGCCCCAGCATTTT
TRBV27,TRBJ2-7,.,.,CASRPGTSYEQYF,TGTGCCAGCAGACCCGGGACTTCTTACGAGCAGTACTTC
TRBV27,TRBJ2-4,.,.,CASSLFGGIAKNIQYF,TGTGCCAGCAGTTTATTCGGCGGGATAGCCAAAAACATTCAGTACTTC
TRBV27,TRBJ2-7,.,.,CASSLEGRGRYEQYF,TGTGCCAGCAGTTTAGAGGGCAGGGGGAGGTACGAGCAGTACTTC
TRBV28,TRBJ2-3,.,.,CASSLSLTGTDTQYF,TGTGCCAGCAGTTTAAGCTTAACAGGCACAGATACGCAGTATTTT
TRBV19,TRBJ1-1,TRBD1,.,CASRVDREAFF,TGTGCCAGTAGGGTGGACAGGGAAGCTTTCTTT
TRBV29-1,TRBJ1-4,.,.,CSVEDTYLLFF,TGCAGCGTTGAAGATACCTACTTACTGTTTTTT
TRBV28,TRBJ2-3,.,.,CASSLSPTGATDTQYF,TGTGCCAGCAGTTTATCCCCGACAGGCGCCACAGATACGCAGTATTTT
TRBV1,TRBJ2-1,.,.,CTSTEREDSYNEQFF,TGCACCAGCACCGAGCGGGAGGACTCCTACAATGAGCAGTTCTTC